The clone carrying this T cell receptor (beta chain) was counted between two and nine times. The target antigen is unknown. Germline CDR1 reads SGHAT; CDR2 reads FQNNGV. This CDR3 is built from 13 residues. Trimming removed 3 bases from V and 4 bases from J, with 7 bases in between. The record originates from a study of cytomegalovirus exposure and HLA in healthy donors. Notes on the study in general: TCR beta sequences reportedly predicted most subjects' HLA-A and HLA-B alleles accurately.

The PCR ran on 60 Vbeta and 13 Jbeta primers. The assay was immunoSEQ multiplex PCR, and TCRdb's table has in-frame clones only and misses some. Seen here are under 85,000 clones, around 68% observed once, and the top ten hold less than 20%. This receptor was identified in a man aged 40-49 years in good health and CMV-seropositive. The V gene is TRBV11-2, the J gene TRBJ1-3; D is undetermined. The sample was PBMCs. CDR3 nucleotide sequence: TGTGCCAGCAGCTTGCCGGTAGGAAACACCATATATTTT. The encoded protein is CASSLPVGNTIYF. The full variable domain, its missing parts supplied by reference TRBV11-2 and TRBJ1-3, is EAGVAQSPRYKIIEKRQSVAFWCNPISGHATLYWYQQILGQGPKLLIQFQNNGVVDDSQLPKDRFSAERLKGVDSTLKIQPAKLEDSAVYLCASSLPVGNTIYFGEGSWLTVV.